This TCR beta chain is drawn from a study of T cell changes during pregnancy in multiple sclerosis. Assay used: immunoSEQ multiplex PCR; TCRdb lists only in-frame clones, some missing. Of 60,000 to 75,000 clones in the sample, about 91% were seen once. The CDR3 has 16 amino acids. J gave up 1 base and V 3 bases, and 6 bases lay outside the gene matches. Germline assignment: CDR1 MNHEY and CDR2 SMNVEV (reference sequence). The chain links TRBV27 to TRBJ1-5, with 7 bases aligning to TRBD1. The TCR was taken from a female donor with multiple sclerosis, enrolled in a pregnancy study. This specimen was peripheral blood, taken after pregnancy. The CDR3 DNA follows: TGTGCCAGCAGTTTTAGGTCAGGGGGGAGCAATCAGCCCCAGCATTTT. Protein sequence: CASSFRSGGSNQPQHF.